The clone carrying this T cell receptor (beta chain) was observed a handful of times. Its antigen remains unknown. The data stem from a study of cytomegalovirus exposure and HLA in healthy donors. The study, taken as a whole, reports: Within the roughly 120 validation repertoires, first-cohort TCR clusters tended to co-occur, according to a later analysis. Rare TCR sequences predominated, though certain public TCRs were found in many donors.

Assay used: immunoSEQ multiplex PCR; TCRdb lists only in-frame clones, some missing. The sample lists 120,000 or so clones, approximately 88% occurring once. The clonotype was recovered from a man younger than 35 in good health and CMV-seronegative. Sequencing was carried out using PBMCs.

The CDR3 region is CASSPLDSYEQYF. The CDR3 DNA is TGTGCCAGCAGCCCGTTGGACAGCTACGAGCAGTACTTC. The rearrangement uses TRBV5-6 and TRBJ2-7, with D maybe TRBD1 (6 bases). Trimming took 4 bases from V and 3 from J, leaving 11 bases between them. The germline V gene encodes CDR1 SGHDT and CDR2 YYEEEE. The CDR3 has 13 residues.